Below, 3 T cell receptor beta chains from the same sample are listed, as sequenced in a study of blood T cells in healthy people across ages (dated by TCRdb to between 2014 and 2017). The library was made by 5' RACE. Sequencing relied on an Illumina HiSeq 2500. The second PCR ran for about 7 to 11 cycles and used a J-beta primer mix along with a sample-barcoded 5' primer. TCRdb's own reprocessing of the public reads used fastp at Q25 and MiXCR and kept productive beta chains. Every distinct CDR3 protein forms one entry, paired with its most common genes and DNA. A total of about 670,000 distinct CDR3 sequences appear in this sample, about 43% of them only once. Around 30% of the sample is in the top ten clones. The sample taken for sequencing was blood. These receptors originate from a man older than 75 in good health.

V is TRBV14 and J is TRBJ2-5; perhaps TRBD2 as D (6 bases). V lost 0 bases and J 11 bases, leaving 19 bases between the germline ends. The CDR3 is made up of 15 amino acids. From germline, CDR1 is SGHDN and CDR2 FVKESK. The CDR3 DNA follows: TGTGCCAGCAGCCAAGACGGCACAGGACTACGGGAGCAGTACTTC. Amino acid sequence: CASSQDGTGLREQYF.

This clonotype has a handful of counts. This sequence may be a read error, since a much larger clone differs from it by one base. The chain employs TRBV20-1 and TRBJ2-1; TRBD2 agrees at 9 bases. The J call is doubtful: the DNA matches TRBJ2-7 better. CDR1 and CDR2 from the germline V gene are DFQATT and SNEGSKA (reference sequence). The CDR3 is 16 amino acids. For the CDR3, the DNA is TGCAGTGCTAGAGGTCTAGCGGGACAGTCCTACAATGAGCAGTACTTC. Amino acids: CSARGLAGQSYNEQYF.

V and J are TRBV19 and TRBJ2-7; D gene unclear. Germline loops: CDR1 LNHDA, CDR2 SQIVND (reference sequence). V lost 6 bases, J lost 1 base, and 13 bases lay in between. This CDR3 spans 14 amino acids. The CDR3 nucleotides read TGTGCCAGTAGCGACCTCCACAGATCCTACGAGCAGTACTTC. Amino acids: CASSDLHRSYEQYF.